A selection of T cell receptor beta chains follows, all from one sample in a study of blood T cell repertoires in COVID-19. Assay: immunoSEQ multiplex PCR; the TCRdb copy retains only in-frame clones and omits some. Of around 160,000 clones in the sample, 80% to 90% were seen once. The sample taken for sequencing was peripheral blood. These TCRs come from a man between 60 and 70 years old with acute or convalescent COVID-19. Both conserved end residues are part of each CDR3. Fields, in order: J gene, CDR3 length, V gene, clone size, D gene, CDR3 protein, CDR3 DNA. D genes are given only for firm matches. Clone size is stated in some rows and not others, as once, few, many or a class when expanded.

j_call: TRBJ2-7
cdr3_length: 15
v_call: TRBV15
clone_size: .
d_call: .
cdr3_aa: CATTRRRLFSYEQYF
cdr3_nt: TGTGCCACCACCCGTAGGAGGCTATTCTCCTACGAGCAGTACTTC

j_call: TRBJ1-2
cdr3_length: 15
v_call: TRBV9
clone_size: once
d_call: TRBD1
cdr3_aa: CASSEAGTGFYGYTF
cdr3_nt: TGTGCCAGCAGCGAAGCCGGGACAGGATTCTATGGCTACACCTTC

j_call: TRBJ1-6
cdr3_length: 17
v_call: TRBV27
clone_size: .
d_call: .
cdr3_aa: CASSTRRSGTYNSPLHF
cdr3_nt: TGTGCCAGCAGTACCCGACGGTCAGGGACCTATAATTCACCCCTCCACTTT

j_call: TRBJ2-3
cdr3_length: 17
v_call: TRBV5-1
clone_size: .
d_call: .
cdr3_aa: CASSQTSSAGRTDTQYF
cdr3_nt: TGCGCCAGCAGCCAGACATCTAGCGCAGGAAGGACAGATACGCAGTATTTT

j_call: TRBJ2-3
cdr3_length: 13
v_call: TRBV19
clone_size: .
d_call: .
cdr3_aa: CASKGDWMSTQYF
cdr3_nt: TGTGCCAGTAAGGGGGATTGGATGAGTACGCAGTATTTT

j_call: TRBJ1-5
cdr3_length: 13
v_call: TRBV7-8
clone_size: few
d_call: .
cdr3_aa: CASSHDRGQPQHF
cdr3_nt: TGTGCCAGCAGCCACGACCGAGGTCAGCCCCAGCATTTT

j_call: TRBJ1-2
cdr3_length: 13
v_call: TRBV28
clone_size: .
d_call: .
cdr3_aa: CASSLLGGDGYTF
cdr3_nt: TGTGCCAGCAGTTTATTAGGAGGGGATGGCTACACCTTC

j_call: TRBJ2-1
cdr3_length: 14
v_call: TRBV5-1
clone_size: .
d_call: .
cdr3_aa: CASSRSGIGNEQFF
cdr3_nt: TGCGCCAGCAGCCGGTCAGGGATCGGCAATGAGCAGTTCTTC

j_call: TRBJ1-1
cdr3_length: 13
v_call: TRBV19
clone_size: once
d_call: .
cdr3_aa: CASSISAVTEAFF
cdr3_nt: TGTGCCAGTAGTATATCTGCAGTAACTGAAGCTTTCTTT

j_call: TRBJ1-2
cdr3_length: 16
v_call: TRBV4-1
clone_size: .
d_call: .
cdr3_aa: CASSQDHRESFYGYTF
cdr3_nt: TGCGCCAGCAGCCAAGATCACCGGGAGTCATTCTATGGCTACACCTTC

j_call: TRBJ1-2
cdr3_length: 16
v_call: TRBV5-5
clone_size: .
d_call: .
cdr3_aa: CASSPAAKTASYGYTF
cdr3_nt: TGTGCCAGCAGCCCGGCCGCCAAGACAGCTAGCTATGGCTACACCTTC

j_call: TRBJ2-7
cdr3_length: 15
v_call: TRBV4-3
clone_size: .
d_call: .
cdr3_aa: CASSQEGRNSYEQYF
cdr3_nt: TGCGCCAGCAGCCAAGAGGGCAGGAACTCCTACGAGCAGTACTTC

j_call: TRBJ2-4
cdr3_length: 15
v_call: TRBV9
clone_size: once
d_call: TRBD1
cdr3_aa: CASSGTGGAGNIQYF
cdr3_nt: TGTGCCAGCAGCGGCACAGGGGGCGCAGGAAACATTCAGTACTTC

j_call: TRBJ2-3
cdr3_length: 13
v_call: TRBV27
clone_size: .
d_call: .
cdr3_aa: CASRSGEGGTQYF
cdr3_nt: TGTGCCAGCAGGAGCGGGGAAGGGGGTACGCAGTATTTT

j_call: TRBJ1-6
cdr3_length: 18
v_call: TRBV5-6
clone_size: .
d_call: .
cdr3_aa: CASSPGQGYVSYNSPLHF
cdr3_nt: TGTGCCAGCAGCCCCGGCCAGGGATACGTTTCCTATAATTCACCCCTCCACTTT

j_call: TRBJ1-5
cdr3_length: 14
v_call: TRBV6-5
clone_size: .
d_call: .
cdr3_aa: CASSYRGDNQPQHF
cdr3_nt: TGTGCCAGCAGTTACAGGGGCGATAATCAGCCCCAGCATTTT

j_call: TRBJ2-2
cdr3_length: 15
v_call: TRBV24-1
clone_size: .
d_call: TRBD1
cdr3_aa: CATSDSGQYTGELFF
cdr3_nt: TGTGCCACCAGTGACTCGGGACAGTACACCGGGGAGCTGTTTTTT

j_call: TRBJ2-5
cdr3_length: 14
v_call: TRBV6-2/TRBV6-3
clone_size: .
d_call: TRBD1
cdr3_aa: CASSFRTGEETQYF
cdr3_nt: TGTGCCAGCAGTTTTCGTACAGGGGAAGAGACCCAGTACTTC

j_call: TRBJ2-1
cdr3_length: 15
v_call: TRBV6-2/TRBV6-3
clone_size: .
d_call: TRBD2
cdr3_aa: CASSGGLAGGLPQFF
cdr3_nt: TGTGCCAGCAGTGGGGGACTAGCGGGGGGCCTGCCGCAGTTCTTC

j_call: TRBJ2-3
cdr3_length: 12
v_call: TRBV18
clone_size: .
d_call: .
cdr3_aa: CASSPGRDTQYF
cdr3_nt: TGTGCCAGCTCACCAGGGCGAGATACGCAGTATTTT

j_call: TRBJ2-7
cdr3_length: 16
v_call: TRBV5-1
clone_size: once
d_call: TRBD2
cdr3_aa: CASSLGERGLTYEQYF
cdr3_nt: TGCGCCAGCAGCTTGGGGGAACGGGGACTAACCTACGAGCAGTACTTC

j_call: TRBJ2-3
cdr3_length: 15
v_call: TRBV7-9
clone_size: .
d_call: TRBD2
cdr3_aa: CASSSSGGRVDTQYF
cdr3_nt: TGTGCCAGCAGCTCTAGCGGGGGGAGGGTAGATACGCAGTATTTT

j_call: TRBJ1-6
cdr3_length: 17
v_call: TRBV7-2
clone_size: once
d_call: TRBD1
cdr3_aa: CASSLDRESSYNSPLHF
cdr3_nt: TGTGCCAGCAGCCTGGACAGGGAGAGCTCCTATAATTCACCCCTCCACTTT

j_call: TRBJ2-1
cdr3_length: 14
v_call: TRBV19
clone_size: once
d_call: .
cdr3_aa: CASSSLAIGDEQFF
cdr3_nt: TGTGCCAGTAGTTCACTAGCTATCGGCGATGAGCAGTTCTTC

j_call: TRBJ2-1
cdr3_length: 14
v_call: TRBV29-1
clone_size: .
d_call: TRBD1
cdr3_aa: CSVEDRGSGNEQFF
cdr3_nt: TGCAGCGTTGAGGACAGGGGGTCAGGGAATGAGCAGTTCTTC

j_call: TRBJ2-7
cdr3_length: 15
v_call: TRBV3-1/TRBV3-2
clone_size: .
d_call: TRBD1
cdr3_aa: CASSRAWTGYSEQYF
cdr3_nt: TGTGCCAGCAGCCGCGCGTGGACAGGGTACAGCGAGCAGTACTTC

j_call: TRBJ2-1
cdr3_length: 15
v_call: TRBV15
clone_size: .
d_call: TRBD1
cdr3_aa: CATSGWTGANNEQFF
cdr3_nt: TGTGCCACCAGCGGATGGACAGGGGCTAACAATGAGCAGTTCTTC

j_call: TRBJ1-5
cdr3_length: 15
v_call: TRBV11-2
clone_size: .
d_call: TRBD1
cdr3_aa: CASSLDRALHQPQHF
cdr3_nt: TGTGCCAGCAGCCTCGACAGGGCCCTCCATCAGCCCCAGCATTTT

j_call: TRBJ2-3
cdr3_length: 14
v_call: TRBV7-2
clone_size: .
d_call: .
cdr3_aa: CASSLTRPPDTQYF
cdr3_nt: TGTGCCAGCAGCTTGACTCGGCCGCCAGATACGCAGTATTTT

j_call: TRBJ2-1
cdr3_length: 16
v_call: TRBV2
clone_size: .
d_call: .
cdr3_aa: CASSARGYPTYNEQFF
cdr3_nt: TGTGCCAGCAGTGCCCGGGGGTACCCAACCTACAATGAGCAGTTCTTC

j_call: TRBJ2-6
cdr3_length: 17
v_call: TRBV3-1/TRBV3-2
clone_size: .
d_call: .
cdr3_aa: CASSQDFRRSGANVLTF
cdr3_nt: TGTGCCAGCAGCCAAGATTTTAGGAGGTCTGGGGCCAACGTCCTGACTTTC

j_call: TRBJ2-3
cdr3_length: 14
v_call: TRBV4-2
clone_size: few
d_call: TRBD2
cdr3_aa: CASSGGEGTDTQYF
cdr3_nt: TGTGCCAGCAGCGGGGGGGAGGGCACAGATACGCAGTATTTT

j_call: TRBJ2-2
cdr3_length: 16
v_call: TRBV15
clone_size: .
d_call: TRBD1
cdr3_aa: CATSSPGQGYTGELFF
cdr3_nt: TGTGCCACCAGCAGTCCGGGACAGGGGTACACCGGGGAGCTGTTTTTT

j_call: TRBJ1-6
cdr3_length: 15
v_call: TRBV5-1
clone_size: .
d_call: .
cdr3_aa: CASSLGQNYNSPLHF
cdr3_nt: TGCGCCAGCAGCTTGGGGCAGAACTATAATTCACCCCTCCACTTT

j_call: TRBJ1-6
cdr3_length: 14
v_call: TRBV6-5
clone_size: .
d_call: .
cdr3_aa: CASSSSGGGSPLHF
cdr3_nt: TGTGCCAGCAGTTCGTCGGGGGGTGGCTCACCCCTCCACTTT

j_call: TRBJ2-2
cdr3_length: 19
v_call: TRBV7-2
clone_size: .
d_call: TRBD2
cdr3_aa: CASSLRRGRGAANTGELFF
cdr3_nt: TGTGCCAGCAGCTTACGAAGAGGGCGGGGGGCAGCGAACACCGGGGAGCTGTTTTTT

j_call: TRBJ1-2
cdr3_length: 12
v_call: TRBV10-2
clone_size: .
d_call: TRBD1
cdr3_aa: CASSPEPGQVVF
cdr3_nt: TGCGCCAGCAGTCCGGAACCGGGACAGGTGGTCTTC